Each of the 19 T cell receptor beta chains below was sequenced from the same sample in a study of identical twins. TCRdb ran MiXCR on the 5' RACE reads and lists one entry per CDR3 protein. The sample carries about 920,000 distinct CDR3 sequences, more than 9% recorded once. These sequences were also reported in another study, on yellow fever vaccine responses in identical twins.

Sequencing was carried out using PBMCs. The receptors here all came from a woman between 18 and 29 years old in good health.

The CDR3 DNA follows: TGTGCCAGCAGCCCGTACGGGGGGACCCAGTACTTC. The encoded protein is CASSPYGGTQYF. The rearrangement joins TRBV28 to TRBJ2-5; TRBD2 is a possible D gene (6 bases). The CDR3 has 12 residues. Germline V lookup: CDR1 MDHEN, CDR2 SYDVKM. V gave up 6 bases and J gave up 7 bases, with 12 bases separating them.

In this sample, this clonotype turned up a few times. This chain joins TRBV7-8 and TRBJ2-1; D is uncertain. The CDR3 is 11 amino acids. V shed 6 bases and J shed 5 bases, with 5 bases lying between them. Per the germline V gene, CDR1 is SGHVS and CDR2 is FQNEAQ. CDR3 amino acids: CASRQNNEQFF. As DNA, the CDR3 is TGTGCCAGCAGACAAAACAATGAGCAGTTCTTC.

The genes are TRBV12-3 or TRBV12-4 and TRBJ1-2; possibly TRBD1 for D (6 bases). CDR3 length: 13 amino acids. The ends were cut back, 4 bases at V and 6 bases at J, with 12 bases in the middle. CDR3 sequence reads: CASSSQGPHGYTF. The CDR3 DNA follows: TGTGCCAGCAGTTCACAGGGTCCCCATGGCTACACCTTC.

The genes are TRBV7-8 and TRBJ2-3; a weak D match, TRBD2 (6 bases). The length of the CDR3 is 15 residues. Germline-derived CDR1 and CDR2 are SGHVS and FQNEAQ. The V gene lost 5 bases and the J gene lost 2 bases, with 14 bases spanning the gap. CDR3 sequence: CASSRSEGLTDTQYF. CDR3 sequence (DNA): TGTGCCAGCAGCCGTTCGGAGGGTCTCACAGATACGCAGTATTTT.

The sample holds a few counts of this clonotype. The chain has TRBV5-1 and TRBJ2-1; TRBD1 or TRBD2 may be the D gene (5 bases each). The CDR3 is 13 residues long. Trimming shortened V by 9 bases and J by 0 bases, and 10 bases separated the two germline ends. Per the germline V gene, CDR1 is SGHRS and CDR2 is YFSETQ. The CDR3 coding sequence is TGCGCCACCCGGGACCTCTCCTACAATGAGCAGTTCTTC. The encoded protein is CATRDLSYNEQFF.

This clonotype was counted between two and nine times. The J gene is TRBJ2-5, the V gene TRBV6-5, with D maybe TRBD1 (6 bases). The CDR3 is made up of 14 amino acids. Germline V gives CDR1 MNHEY, CDR2 SVGAGI. Trimming shortened V by 4 bases and J by 5 bases, and 14 bases separated the two germline ends. CDR3 bases: TGTGCCAGCAGTTTCGGGATTGGGGGCGAGACCCAGTACTTC. This translates into CASSFGIGGETQYF.

This clonotype occurred many times. This rearrangement joins TRBV2 to TRBJ1-6; D is undetermined. V lost 5 bases, J lost 7 bases, and 12 bases lay in between. The CDR3 runs 14 residues. Per the germline V gene, CDR1 is SNHLY and CDR2 is FYNNEI. This CDR3 is CASSYSAGNSPLHF. DNA of the CDR3: TGTGCCAGCAGTTACAGCGCAGGAAATTCACCCCTCCACTTT. Full variable domain (outside the CDR3, taken from reference TRBV2 and TRBJ1-6): EPEVTQTPSHQVTQMGQEVILRCVPISNHLYFYWYRQILGQKVEFLVSFYNNEISEKSEIFDDQFSVERPDGSNFTLKIRSTKLEDSAMYFCASSYSAGNSPLHFGNGTRLTVT.

This clonotype was seen many times. The rearrangement joins TRBV2 to TRBJ1-6; 10 bases are a match to TRBD1. The J segment lost 3 bases and the V segment lost 4 bases, leaving 3 bases of the junction unmatched. CDR3 length: 16 amino acids. The germline V gene encodes CDR1 SNHLY and CDR2 FYNNEI. The CDR3 protein is CASSAGTGVYNSPLHF. The CDR3 DNA reads as TGTGCCAGCAGTGCCGGGACAGGGGTCTATAATTCACCCCTCCACTTT. Full variable domain (remainder filled in from reference TRBV2 and TRBJ1-6): EPEVTQTPSHQVTQMGQEVILRCVPISNHLYFYWYRQILGQKVEFLVSFYNNEISEKSEIFDDQFSVERPDGSNFTLKIRSTKLEDSAMYFCASSAGTGVYNSPLHFGNGTRLTVT.

This clonotype was seen at least ten times. The chain carries TRBV12-3 or TRBV12-4 and TRBJ1-1; tentatively, D is TRBD1 (5 bases). V was pared by 5 bases and J by 0 bases, with 13 bases between. CDR3 length: 15 amino acids. CDR3: CASSTRGILNTEAFF. The CDR3 DNA sequence: TGTGCCAGCAGTACCCGGGGGATCCTGAACACTGAAGCTTTCTTT.

This clonotype was found a few times. The chain combines TRBV7-9 with TRBJ2-3, with D perhaps TRBD2 (6 bases). This CDR3 comprises 16 residues. Deletions cut 4 bases from V and 2 bases from J, with 16 bases between. Germline V CDR1 and CDR2: SEHNR, FQNEAQ (reference sequence). For the CDR3, the DNA is TGTGCCAGCAGCTCGTTGGCCGCGGGAATCACAGATACGCAGTATTTT. Its protein is CASSSLAAGITDTQYF.

This clonotype was counted only a few times. V gene TRBV4-1 combines with J gene TRBJ2-5; D is perhaps TRBD1 (5 bases). Trimming took 8 bases from V and 0 from J, leaving 10 bases between them. Germline assignment: CDR1 MGHRA and CDR2 YSYEKL. The CDR3 contains 13 residues. CDR3 protein: CASRDSDQETQYF. In DNA form, the CDR3 reads TGCGCCAGCCGCGACAGCGACCAAGAGACCCAGTACTTC.

The rearrangement uses TRBV7-6 and TRBJ2-1; 9 bases map to TRBD2. V was clipped by 2 bases and J by 3 bases; unmatched bases: 2. Germline assignment: CDR1 SGHVS and CDR2 FNYEAQ. The CDR3 runs to 15 residues. The CDR3 is CASSLLREGYNEQFF. Written as DNA, the CDR3 is TGTGCCAGCAGCTTATTGCGGGAGGGCTACAATGAGCAGTTCTTC.

This clonotype appeared many times. The chain has TRBV5-1 and TRBJ2-1, with TRBD1 matching over 8 bases. Per germline, CDR1 SGHRS and CDR2 YFSETQ. V shed 2 bases, J shed 4 bases, and the junction held 5 bases outside the gene matches. This CDR3 comprises 15 residues. DNA for the CDR3: TGCGCCAGCAGCTTAGGACAGGGCGAATACAATGAGCAGTTCTTC. It codes for CASSLGQGEYNEQFF.

This clonotype was detected many times. The chain joins TRBV12-3 or TRBV12-4 to TRBJ2-1, with D perhaps TRBD2 (5 bases). This CDR3 is 13 amino acids long. V was trimmed by 5 bases and J by 3 bases, leaving 8 bases between them. As DNA, the CDR3 is TGTGCCAGCAGTCCGGGGAACTACAATGAGCAGTTCTTC. This gives the protein CASSPGNYNEQFF.

This chain joins TRBV5-1 and TRBJ2-5; 7 bases line up with TRBD1. V lost 4 bases and J lost 2; bases outside the gene matches: 5. CDR1 is SGHRS and CDR2 is YFSETQ in the germline V gene. The CDR3 has 14 residues. CDR3 sequence: CASSPMDRQETQYF. CDR3 sequence (DNA): TGCGCCAGCAGCCCCATGGACAGGCAAGAGACCCAGTACTTC. Variable domain in full (rest from reference TRBV5-1 and TRBJ2-5): KAGVTQTPRYLIKTRGQQVTLSCSPISGHRSVSWYQQTPGQGLQFLFEYFSETQRNKGNFPGRFSGRQFSNSRSEMNVSTLELGDSALYLCASSPMDRQETQYFGPGTRLLVL.

Concerning this clonotype: The junction differs from germline at one of its ends, possibly a read error. The chain couples TRBV20-1 to TRBJ2-2; tentative D call: TRBD2 (6 bases). The CDR3 is made up of 16 amino acids. The germline CDR1 and CDR2 sequences are DFQATT and SNEGSKA (reference sequence). The CDR3 DNA sequence: TGCTGTGCTAGAGATTCGGGGGTAGCCACCACCGGGGAGCTGTTTTTT. It translates to CCARDSGVATTGELFF.

The rearrangement joins TRBV9 to TRBJ2-1; possible D gene TRBD2, 5 bases. The V gene lost 0 bases and the J gene lost 4 bases, with 14 bases spanning the gap. Germline values: CDR1 SGDLS, CDR2 YYNGEE. The CDR3 loop spans 16 amino acids. The DNA of the CDR3 is TGTGCCAGCAGCGTAGATGTCCGAGGGCTGTACAATGAGCAGTTCTTC. Its protein is CASSVDVRGLYNEQFF.

The chain links TRBV6-2 or TRBV6-3 to TRBJ2-4, with no clear D. This CDR3 has 13 residues. The germline V gene encodes CDR1 MNHEY and CDR2 SVGEGT. V lost 5 bases and J 2 bases, leaving 7 bases between the germline ends. The DNA for the CDR3 is TGTGCCAGCAGTAGGGATCCCAAAAACATTCAGTACTTC. Its translation is CASSRDPKNIQYF.

This rearrangement joins TRBV18 to TRBJ2-2; 8 bases align to TRBD1. Per germline, CDR1 KGHSH and CDR2 LQKENI. V shed 4 bases and J 0 bases; nucleotides not matched to a gene: 4. There are 16 residues in the CDR3. The CDR3, as DNA: TGTGCCAGCTCACTACAGACAGGGGCGAACACCGGGGAGCTGTTTTTT. The encoded protein is CASSLQTGANTGELFF. Using reference TRBV18 and TRBJ2-2 for the parts outside the CDR3, the full variable domain is NAGVMQNPRHLVRRRGQEARLRCSPMKGHSHVYWYRQLPEEGLKFMVYLQKENIIDESGMPKERFSAEFPKEGPSILRIQQVVRGDSAAYFCASSLQTGANTGELFFGEGSRLTVL.